This T cell receptor (beta chain) was obtained from a study of beta chain features in type 1 diabetes. Study-wide points: Insertions at VDJ junctions were less frequent in type 1 diabetes patients. These patients also deleted more nucleotides at the same junctions. Moderately but significantly shorter TCRB CDR3s were found in Type 1 diabetes patients in all four CD4+ subsets.

Trimming took 5 bases from V and 3 from J; bases not matched to a gene: 8. Looked up from germline, CDR1 is LNHDA and CDR2 is SQIVND (reference sequence). This CDR3 has 15 amino acids. Cell sorting via CD45RO/CCR7/CD25/CD127/CD95/CD27 was performed to obtain CD4+ naive, central memory, regulatory and stem cell-like memory cells. Reverse transcribing all isolated RNA meant expressed TCRB transcripts were sequenced. About 3.6 million reads were obtained on average from naive, central memory and regulatory T cell samples. Profiled with immunoSEQ multiplex PCR; TCRdb holds only in-frame clones, not every one. This table has approximately 150,000 clones, 9.5% to 10% appearing once. On this clone: The antigen is undetermined.

The V call is TRBV19, the J call TRBJ1-2, with 8 bases lining up with TRBD1. This TCR was recovered from a woman aged 40 to 49 in good health. The sample was central memory CD4+ T cells from blood. CDR3 loop: CASSSGQGNDYGYTF. In DNA, the CDR3 is TGTGCCAGTAGTTCCGGACAGGGTAACGACTATGGCTACACCTTC.